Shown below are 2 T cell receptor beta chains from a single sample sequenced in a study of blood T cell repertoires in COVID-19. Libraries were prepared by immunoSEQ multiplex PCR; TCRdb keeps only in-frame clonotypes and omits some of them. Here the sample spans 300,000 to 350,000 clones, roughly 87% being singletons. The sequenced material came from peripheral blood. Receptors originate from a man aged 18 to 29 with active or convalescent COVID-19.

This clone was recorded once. CDR3 loop: CASSQSRGYSNQPQHF. The CDR3 DNA sequence: TGCGCCAGCAGCCAAAGTCGGGGATATAGCAATCAGCCCCAGCATTTT. The chain couples TRBV4-1 to TRBJ1-5, with D hard to call. From germline, CDR1 is MGHRA and CDR2 YSYEKL. Trimming shortened V by 2 bases and J by 0 bases, and 11 bases separated the two germline ends. The CDR3 is made up of 16 amino acids.

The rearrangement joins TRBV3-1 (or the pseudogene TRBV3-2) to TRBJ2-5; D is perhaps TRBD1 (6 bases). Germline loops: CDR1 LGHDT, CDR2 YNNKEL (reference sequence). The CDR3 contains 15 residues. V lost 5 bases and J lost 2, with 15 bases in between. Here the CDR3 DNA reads TGTGCCAGCAGCTTCAGACAGGTTTCTCAAGAGACCCAGTACTTC. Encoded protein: CASSFRQVSQETQYF.